This T cell receptor (beta chain) was retrieved from a study of shared clonotypes between healthy human individuals. CD45RO-negative CD8 cells positively selected for CCR7 made up the naive population, which excluded terminally differentiated effector memory CD45RA+ cells. Sequencing used immunoSEQ multiplex PCR; TCRdb keeps in-frame clones, though not all of them. Here the sample spans 1.5 million to 2.5 million clones, about 95% being singletons. Germline loops: CDR1 LNHDA, CDR2 SQIVND (reference sequence). V lost 5 bases, J lost 3 bases, and 13 bases lay in between. The length of the CDR3 is 14 residues.

This sequence joins TRBV19 and TRBJ1-1, with no clear D. The TCR comes from a man aged 18 to 29 in good health. Sequencing was performed on naive CD8+ T cells sorted from blood. The CDR3 sequence: CASSVLGGYTEAFF. CDR3 nucleotide sequence: TGTGCCAGTAGTGTGTTAGGCGGTTACACTGAAGCTTTCTTT.